These T cell receptor beta chains were read from a single sample in a study of identical twins. A single record per CDR3 protein comes from TCRdb applying MiXCR to the 5' RACE reads. In the table there are approximately 530,000 distinct CDR3 sequences, about 22% of which are singletons. These sequences were also reported in another study, on yellow fever vaccine responses in identical twins.

The material sequenced was CD4+ T cells sorted from blood. The receptor source for this set is a woman younger than 30 in good health. CDR3s include the opening cysteine and the closing phenylalanine or tryptophan. D genes are given only for firm matches. The size field is filled for only some rows; it gives once, few, many or a size class.

CDR3 length,J gene,clone size,V gene,D gene,CDR3 DNA,CDR3 protein
15,TRBJ1-4,few,TRBV2,TRBD1,TGTGCCAGCAGCTCGACAGGGGTCTATAATGAAAAACTGTTTTTT,CASSSTGVYNEKLFF
17,TRBJ2-1,.,TRBV12-3/TRBV12-4,.,TGTGCCAGCAGTCCCAAGAGAGCCATCCTCAAATACAATGAGCAGTTCTTC,CASSPKRAILKYNEQFF
13,TRBJ2-1,few,TRBV5-1,.,TGCGCCAGCAGGCCTAACTCCTACAATGAGCAGTTCTTC,CASRPNSYNEQFF
17,TRBJ2-1,.,TRBV20-1,TRBD2,TGCTGCGCTAGGGGGACTAGCGGGAGACTGGCCTACAATGAGCAGTTCTTC,CCARGTSGRLAYNEQFF
13,TRBJ2-3,.,TRBV12-5,TRBD1,TGTGCTAGTGGTCAGGGGGCGCAGGGTACGCAGTATTTT,CASGQGAQGTQYF
14,TRBJ2-2,few,TRBV7-7,.,TGTGCCAGCAGCTTAGGGATGACAGTCGGGGAGCTGTTTTTT,CASSLGMTVGELFF
16,TRBJ2-3,.,TRBV6-2/TRBV6-3,TRBD2,TGTGCCAGCAGTCGAAACCTAGCGGGTAGCACAGATACGCAGTATTTT,CASSRNLAGSTDTQYF
16,TRBJ2-6,.,TRBV5-1,.,TGCGCCAGCTCTGCCAGGGACGCCTCTGGGGCCAACGTCCTGACTTTC,CASSARDASGANVLTF
20,TRBJ2-5,few,TRBV12-3/TRBV12-4,.,TGTGCCAGCAGTTTAGCGTCAGTTCAGGGAAGAGGCGGTCCCCAAGAGACCCAGTACTTC,CASSLASVQGRGGPQETQYF
12,TRBJ1-2,.,TRBV10-3,TRBD1,TGTGCCATCAGGGGGACAGGCTATGGCTACACCTTC,CAIRGTGYGYTF
13,TRBJ1-2,.,TRBV20-1,TRBD1,TGCAGTGCCCCGGACAGGGTAGCGGGGGGCTACACCTTC,CSAPDRVAGGYTF
11,TRBJ2-7,few,TRBV6-5,.,TGTGCCATTGGACAAGCCTACGAGCAGTACTTC,CAIGQAYEQYF
12,TRBJ2-5,many,TRBV29-1,.,TGCAGCGTTGCAGGGGTTGGAGAGACCCAGTACTTC,CSVAGVGETQYF
14,TRBJ1-1,.,TRBV6-1,.,TGTGCCAGCAGCCCTACGGTCGCGGGCACTGAAGCTTTCTTT,CASSPTVAGTEAFF
16,TRBJ2-7,.,TRBV19,TRBD2,TGTGCCAGTAGTATTAGGGGAGCGGGAACGTCCTCCGAGCAGTACTTC,CASSIRGAGTSSEQYF
17,TRBJ2-1,few,TRBV15,TRBD2,TGTGCCACCAGCAGATTCGACTGGGGGGGATCCTACAATGAGCAGTTCTTC,CATSRFDWGGSYNEQFF
15,TRBJ2-3,few,TRBV2,TRBD2,TGTGCCAGCAGTGTTGACGGGAGGGGCGCAGATACGCAGTATTTT,CASSVDGRGADTQYF
16,TRBJ1-6,.,TRBV7-8,.,TGTGCCAGCAGCCTACAGAAGGGGGGGATCGGTTCACCCCTCCACTTT,CASSLQKGGIGSPLHF
14,TRBJ1-2,.,TRBV3-1,TRBD1,TGTGCCAGCAGCTGGACAGGAAATAACTATGGCTACACCTTC,CASSWTGNNYGYTF
15,TRBJ2-1,.,TRBV7-9,.,TGTGCCAGCAGCTTAGAGGGAGTTGTCCACAATGAGCAGTTCTTC,CASSLEGVVHNEQFF
15,TRBJ2-7,.,TRBV6-1,TRBD1,TGTGCCAGCAGCGCCGGGACAGGGGTTATCAACGAGCAGTACTTC,CASSAGTGVINEQYF
15,TRBJ2-3,.,TRBV12-3/TRBV12-4,TRBD1,TGTGCCAGCAGTCCTGACCCGGGACAGTATCATACGCAGTATTTT,CASSPDPGQYHTQYF
13,TRBJ2-2,.,TRBV7-9,.,TGTGCCAGCAGCATACAGTCAACCGGGGAGCTGTTTTTT,CASSIQSTGELFF
15,TRBJ2-7,.,TRBV3-1,.,TGTGCCAGCAGCCAAGTGACTGGCTCAGCCTACGAGCAGTACTTC,CASSQVTGSAYEQYF
15,TRBJ2-1,.,TRBV29-1,TRBD2,TGCAGCGTCTTTAGCGGGGTCAGCTCCTACAATGAGCAGTTCTTC,CSVFSGVSSYNEQFF
12,TRBJ2-3,.,TRBV10-3,.,TGTGCCATTATGGCGGGACTAGATACGCAGTATTTT,CAIMAGLDTQYF
17,TRBJ2-1,.,TRBV19,TRBD2,TGTGCCAGTAGTCTTAGAACCGGGACTATCAAAAACAATGAGCAGTTCTTC,CASSLRTGTIKNNEQFF
13,TRBJ2-7,few,TRBV29-1,TRBD2,TGCAGCGTTGGACTAGCGGGACGGTACGAGCAGTACTTC,CSVGLAGRYEQYF
14,TRBJ2-5,.,TRBV5-1,TRBD1,TGCGCCAGCAGCTTGGGGGGACAGACAGAGACCCAGTACTTC,CASSLGGQTETQYF
15,TRBJ2-1,.,TRBV6-2/TRBV6-3,.,TGTGCCAGCAGTTACTGGGCTAGCGATAACAATGAGCAGTTCTTC,CASSYWASDNNEQFF
17,TRBJ2-1,.,TRBV28,TRBD2,TGTGCCAGCAATCCCCAGGGACTAGCGGTCAACTACAATGAGCAGTTCTTC,CASNPQGLAVNYNEQFF
15,TRBJ2-5,few,TRBV7-2,.,TGTGCCAGCAGCTTAGGGCGATATGGGGAAGAGACCCAGTACTTC,CASSLGRYGEETQYF
16,TRBJ2-7,few,TRBV12-3/TRBV12-4,TRBD2,TGTGCCAGCAGTTTTATGGCTAGCGGGTACACCTACGAGCAGTACTTC,CASSFMASGYTYEQYF
14,TRBJ2-5,.,TRBV7-8,.,TGTGCCAGCAGCTCGGACCCCCTCGAAGAGACCCAGTACTTC,CASSSDPLEETQYF
17,TRBJ2-1,.,TRBV5-1,TRBD1,TGCGCCAGCAGCCAAACAGCCGGGACAGGGACATACAATGAGCAGTTCTTC,CASSQTAGTGTYNEQFF
14,TRBJ2-5,.,TRBV2,.,TGTGCCAGCAGTGACCAGAGCGGGTTAGGGACCCAGTACTTC,CASSDQSGLGTQYF
14,TRBJ2-7,.,TRBV9,.,TGTGCCAGCAGCCCCCGACCGTTCTCCTACGAGCAGTACTTC,CASSPRPFSYEQYF
16,TRBJ2-1,few,TRBV12-3/TRBV12-4,.,TGTGCCAGCAGTTTATATTTGCGGAGCTCCTACAATGAGCAGTTCTTC,CASSLYLRSSYNEQFF
14,TRBJ2-4,.,TRBV2,.,TGTGCCAGCAGTGAAATTCGGGGCCCAAACATTCAGTACTTC,CASSEIRGPNIQYF
12,TRBJ1-4,few,TRBV20-1,.,TGCAGTGCTAAAATAGAAAATGAAAAACTGTTTTTT,CSAKIENEKLFF
14,TRBJ2-1,.,TRBV5-1,.,TGCGCCAGCAGCTCGGGGACACTTGGGAATGAGCAGTTCTTC,CASSSGTLGNEQFF
13,TRBJ2-7,few,TRBV5-1,.,TGCGCCAGCAGCTGGTGGGGTAGGGACGAGCAGTACTTC,CASSWWGRDEQYF
15,TRBJ2-7,.,TRBV7-2,.,TGTGCCAGCAGCGGATCGGGACTCCGGTCCTACGAGCAGTACTTC,CASSGSGLRSYEQYF
13,TRBJ1-1,many,TRBV20-1,.,TGCAGTGCTAGAGATTTGGGGAACACTGAAGCTTTCTTT,CSARDLGNTEAFF
15,TRBJ2-5,few,TRBV20-1,TRBD1,TGCAGTGCTAGTCTGATGGGACAGATACAAGAGACCCAGTACTTC,CSASLMGQIQETQYF
16,TRBJ2-5,many,TRBV4-1,.,TGCGCCAGCAGCCAAGACGAACGCACTGTACGAGAGACCCAGTACTTC,CASSQDERTVRETQYF